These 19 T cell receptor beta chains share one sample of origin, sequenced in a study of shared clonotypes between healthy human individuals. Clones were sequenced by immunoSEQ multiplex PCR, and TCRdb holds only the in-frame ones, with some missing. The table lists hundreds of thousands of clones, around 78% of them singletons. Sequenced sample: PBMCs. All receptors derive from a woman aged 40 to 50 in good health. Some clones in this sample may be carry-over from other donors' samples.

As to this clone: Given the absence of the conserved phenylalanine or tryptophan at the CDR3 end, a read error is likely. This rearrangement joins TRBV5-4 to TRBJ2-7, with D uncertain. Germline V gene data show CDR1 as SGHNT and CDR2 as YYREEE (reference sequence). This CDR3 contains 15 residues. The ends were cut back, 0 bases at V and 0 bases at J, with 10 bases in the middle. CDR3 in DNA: TGTGCCAGCAGCTTGGCCGCCGGAAGCTCCTACGAGCAGTACTCC. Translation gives CASSLAAGSSYEQYS.

The CDR3, as DNA: TGTGCCAGCAGCGCGGGCTATGGCTACACCTTC. Encoded protein: CASSAGYGYTF. The chain has TRBV9 and TRBJ1-2; no clear D gene. The germline V and J ends were trimmed by 3 bases and 4 bases, with 4 bases remaining between them. CDR3 size: 11 residues. Germline loops: CDR1 SGDLS, CDR2 YYNGEE.

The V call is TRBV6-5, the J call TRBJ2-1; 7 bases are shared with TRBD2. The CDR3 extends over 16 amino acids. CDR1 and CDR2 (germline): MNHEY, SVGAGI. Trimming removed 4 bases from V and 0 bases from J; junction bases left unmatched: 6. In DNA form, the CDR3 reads TGTGCCAGCAGTTCCCAACTAGCGTCCTCCTACAATGAGCAGTTCTTC. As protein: CASSSQLASSYNEQFF.

CDR3 loop: CASNSGTHTDTQYF. DNA for the CDR3: TGTGCCAGCAATTCCGGGACCCACACAGATACGCAGTATTTT. The chain uses TRBV6-1 and TRBJ2-3; D possibly uses TRBD1 or TRBD2 (5 bases each). Germline loops: CDR1 MNHNS, CDR2 SASEGT. The ends were cut back, 7 bases at V and 2 bases at J, with 13 bases in the middle. CDR3 length: 14 residues.

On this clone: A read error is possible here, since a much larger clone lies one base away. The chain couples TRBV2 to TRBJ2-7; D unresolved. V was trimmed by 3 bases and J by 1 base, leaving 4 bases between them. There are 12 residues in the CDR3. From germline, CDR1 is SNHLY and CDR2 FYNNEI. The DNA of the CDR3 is TGTGCCAGCAGTGACAGGTCCTACGAGCAGTACTTC. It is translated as CASSDRSYEQYF.

The chain's CDR3 is CASSLGRVTDTQYF. The DNA of the CDR3 is TGTGCCAGCAGCCTAGGGCGGGTCACAGATACGCAGTATTTT. The chain employs TRBV11-3 and TRBJ2-3; D might be TRBD2 (5 bases). The CDR3 has 14 residues. Trimming cost V 5 bases and J 2 bases, with 11 bases left between them. CDR1 and CDR2 (germline): SGHNT, YENEEA.

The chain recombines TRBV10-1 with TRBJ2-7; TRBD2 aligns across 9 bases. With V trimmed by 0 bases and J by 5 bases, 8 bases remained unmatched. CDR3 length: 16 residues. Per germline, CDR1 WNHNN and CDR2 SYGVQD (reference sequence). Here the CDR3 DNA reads TGCGCCAGCAGTGAGTCGGGGAGCGGGAGGTCGGACGAGCAGTACTTC. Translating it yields CASSESGSGRSDEQYF.

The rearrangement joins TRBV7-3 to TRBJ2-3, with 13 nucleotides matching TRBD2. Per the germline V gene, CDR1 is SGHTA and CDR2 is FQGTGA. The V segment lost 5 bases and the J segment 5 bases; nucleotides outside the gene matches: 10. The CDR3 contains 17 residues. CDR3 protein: CASSPQGLAGVQDTQYF. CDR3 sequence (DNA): TGTGCCAGCAGCCCCCAAGGACTAGCGGGAGTGCAAGATACGCAGTATTTT.

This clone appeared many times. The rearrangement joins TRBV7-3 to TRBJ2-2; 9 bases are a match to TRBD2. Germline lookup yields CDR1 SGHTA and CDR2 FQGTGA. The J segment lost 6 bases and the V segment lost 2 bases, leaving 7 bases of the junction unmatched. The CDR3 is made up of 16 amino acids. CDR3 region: CASSLEGGRAPGELFF. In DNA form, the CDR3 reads TGTGCCAGCAGCTTAGAGGGCGGGAGGGCTCCCGGGGAGCTGTTTTTT.

Here the CDR3 DNA reads TGCAGCGGCGGGACAGGGGGGTTCAATGAAAAACTGTTTTTT. As protein: CSGGTGGFNEKLFF. The chain joins TRBV29-1 to TRBJ1-4; 11 bases are a match to TRBD1. The CDR3 runs to 14 residues. V lost 7 bases to trimming and J lost 5 bases; unmatched junction nucleotides: 6. The germline CDR1 and CDR2 sequences are SQVTM and ANQGSEA.

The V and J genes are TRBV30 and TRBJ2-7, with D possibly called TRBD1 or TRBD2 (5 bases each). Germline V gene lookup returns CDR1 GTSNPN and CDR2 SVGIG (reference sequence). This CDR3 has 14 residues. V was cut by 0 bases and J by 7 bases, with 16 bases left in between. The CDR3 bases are TGTGCCTGGAGTGTATCGTACCCGAGGGGTGAGCAGTACTTC. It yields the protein CAWSVSYPRGEQYF. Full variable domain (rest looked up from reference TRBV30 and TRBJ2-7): SQTIHQWPATLVQPVGSPLSLECTVEGTSNPNLYWYRQAAGRGLQLLFYSVGIGQISSEVPQNLSASRPQDRQFILSSKKLLLSDSGFYLCAWSVSYPRGEQYFGPGTRLTVT.

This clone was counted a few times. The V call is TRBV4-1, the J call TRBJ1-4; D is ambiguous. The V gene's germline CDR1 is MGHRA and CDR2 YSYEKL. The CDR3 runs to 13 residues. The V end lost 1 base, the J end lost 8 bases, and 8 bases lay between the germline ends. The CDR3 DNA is TGCGCCAGCAGCCAAGCACTGTGGGAAAAACTGTTTTTT. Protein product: CASSQALWEKLFF.

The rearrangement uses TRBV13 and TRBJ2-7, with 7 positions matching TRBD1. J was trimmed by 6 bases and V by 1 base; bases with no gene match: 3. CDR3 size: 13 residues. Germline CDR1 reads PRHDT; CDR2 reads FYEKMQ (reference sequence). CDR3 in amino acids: CASSLAAGGEQYF. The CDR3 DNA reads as TGTGCCAGCAGCTTAGCGGCAGGGGGCGAGCAGTACTTC.

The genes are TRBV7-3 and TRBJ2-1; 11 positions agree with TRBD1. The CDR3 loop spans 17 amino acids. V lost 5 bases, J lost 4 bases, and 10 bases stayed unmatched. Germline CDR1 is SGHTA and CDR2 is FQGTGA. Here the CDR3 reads CASSKTGQGAGYNEQFF. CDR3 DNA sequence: TGTGCCAGCAGCAAAACCGGACAGGGGGCCGGATACAATGAGCAGTTCTTC.

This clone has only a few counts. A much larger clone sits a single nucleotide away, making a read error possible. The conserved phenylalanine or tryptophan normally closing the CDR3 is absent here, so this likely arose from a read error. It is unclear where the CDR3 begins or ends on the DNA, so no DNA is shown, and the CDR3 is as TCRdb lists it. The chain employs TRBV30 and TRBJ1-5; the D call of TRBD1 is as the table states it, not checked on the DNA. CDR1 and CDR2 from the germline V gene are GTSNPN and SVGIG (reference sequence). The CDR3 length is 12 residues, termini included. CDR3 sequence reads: CAWSSQGQIRHS.

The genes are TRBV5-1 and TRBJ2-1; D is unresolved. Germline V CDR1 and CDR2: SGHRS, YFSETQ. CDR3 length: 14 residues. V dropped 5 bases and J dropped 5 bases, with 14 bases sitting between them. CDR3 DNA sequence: TGCGCCAGCAGACGGGTAATGGGGAACAATGAGCAGTTCTTC. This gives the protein CASRRVMGNNEQFF.

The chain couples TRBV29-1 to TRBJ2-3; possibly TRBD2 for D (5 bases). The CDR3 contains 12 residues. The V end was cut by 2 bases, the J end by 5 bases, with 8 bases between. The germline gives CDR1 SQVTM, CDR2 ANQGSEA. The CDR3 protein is CSVEIRGDTQYF. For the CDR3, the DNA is TGCAGCGTTGAAATTCGGGGAGATACGCAGTATTTT.

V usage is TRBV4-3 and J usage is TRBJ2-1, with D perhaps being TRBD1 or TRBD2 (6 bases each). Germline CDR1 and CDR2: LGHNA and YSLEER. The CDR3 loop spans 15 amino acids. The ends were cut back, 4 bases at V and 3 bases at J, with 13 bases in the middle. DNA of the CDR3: TGCGCCAGCAGCCGGGGCGGGACATACTACAATGAGCAGTTCTTC. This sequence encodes CASSRGGTYYNEQFF.

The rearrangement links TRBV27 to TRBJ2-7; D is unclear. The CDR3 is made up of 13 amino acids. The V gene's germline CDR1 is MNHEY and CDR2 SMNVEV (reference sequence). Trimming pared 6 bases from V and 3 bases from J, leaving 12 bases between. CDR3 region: CASRATLFYEQYF. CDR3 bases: TGTGCCAGCAGAGCGACCCTTTTCTACGAGCAGTACTTC.